The present T cell receptor (beta chain) was sequenced within a study of identical twins. Notes on the study in general: The study found weaker excess twin sharing in beta out-of-frame sequences.

This CDR3 spans 12 amino acids. Worth noting for this clonotype: The antigen is unknown.

Template switching introduced a universal primer site, and the cDNA bore unique molecular identifiers. TCRdb itself ran the 5' RACE reads through MiXCR, one entry per CDR3 protein. The data show a few hundred thousand distinct CDR3 sequences, with about 12% seen just once and just over 7% held by the top ten. These records were also assigned to another study, of yellow fever vaccine responses in identical twins.

V and J are TRBV21-1 and TRBJ2-5; the D call in the table, TRBD1, was not verified against the DNA. TRBV21-1 is given as a pseudogene. The sequencing input was CD8+ T cells sorted from blood. This TCR was sampled from a woman aged 18-35 years in good health. The chain's CDR3 is CAGQGARETQYF. The CDR3 DNA is TGTGCCGGACAGGGGGCGCGGGAGACCCAGTACTTC.